This T cell receptor beta chain originates from a study of blood T cell repertoires in COVID-19. Overall study context: Some COVID-19 samples were acute and others convalescent; all came from the United States, Italy and Spain.

Per the original methods: Quantification of nucleated cells was approximated via reference gene primer amplification. The table came from immunoSEQ multiplex PCR; TCRdb's copy has only in-frame clones and leaves some out. V and J calls and clone size are those listed in that table; D and trimming were worked out from the DNA. The sample shows a few hundred thousand clones, about nine tenths of them seen only once. CDR1 and CDR2 (germline): LNHDA, SQIVND (reference sequence). The CDR3 spans 15 residues. V gave up 6 bases and J gave up 1 base, with 15 bases separating them. The V call is TRBV19, the J call TRBJ1-1; D possibly corresponds to TRBD1 (5 bases). Sequencing was performed on PBMCs or T cells enriched from blood (not recorded which). This sequence originates from a young man in a cohort exposed to, infected with or recovered from COVID-19 (not recorded which). CDR3: CASRVPAGPNTEAFF. DNA for the CDR3: TGTGCCAGTAGGGTCCCGGCAGGGCCGAACACTGAAGCTTTCTTT.